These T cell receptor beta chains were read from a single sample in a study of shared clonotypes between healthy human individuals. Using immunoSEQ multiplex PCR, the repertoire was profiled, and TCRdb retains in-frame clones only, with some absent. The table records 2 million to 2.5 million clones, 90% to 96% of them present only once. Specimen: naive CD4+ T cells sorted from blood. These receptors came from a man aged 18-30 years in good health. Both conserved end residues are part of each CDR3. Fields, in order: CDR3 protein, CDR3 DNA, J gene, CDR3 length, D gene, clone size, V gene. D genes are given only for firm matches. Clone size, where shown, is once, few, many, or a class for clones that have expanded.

CDR3aa: CASSHDRAHQPQHF; CDR3nt: TGTGCCAGCAGTCATGACAGGGCTCATCAGCCCCAGCATTTT; j_gene: TRBJ1-5; len: 14; d_gene: TRBD1; abundance: -; v_gene: TRBV6-6
CDR3aa: CASSLSAGTSVESEQFF; CDR3nt: TGTGCCAGCAGCTTATCAGCAGGGACTAGCGTGGAGAGTGAGCAGTTCTTC; j_gene: TRBJ2-1; len: 17; d_gene: TRBD2; abundance: -; v_gene: TRBV5-4
CDR3aa: CASSRLYPSTDTQYF; CDR3nt: TGTGCCAGCAGTAGACTCTATCCTAGCACAGATACGCAGTATTTT; j_gene: TRBJ2-3; len: 15; d_gene: -; abundance: -; v_gene: TRBV28
CDR3aa: CASSYSGQGPAPLHF; CDR3nt: TGTGCCAGCAGTTACTCGGGACAGGGACCGGCACCCCTCCACTTT; j_gene: TRBJ1-6; len: 15; d_gene: TRBD1; abundance: -; v_gene: TRBV6-6
CDR3aa: CASSFPNRAPRWNTEAFF; CDR3nt: TGTGCCAGCAGCTTTCCAAACAGGGCCCCCCGTTGGAACACTGAAGCTTTCTTT; j_gene: TRBJ1-1; len: 18; d_gene: -; abundance: -; v_gene: TRBV6-9
CDR3aa: CASSLGQGKGETQYF; CDR3nt: TGTGCCAGCAGCTTGGGGCAGGGTAAAGGAGAGACCCAGTACTTC; j_gene: TRBJ2-5; len: 15; d_gene: -; abundance: -; v_gene: TRBV11-3
CDR3aa: CAWRVSDYGYTF; CDR3nt: TGTGCCTGGAGGGTTTCCGACTATGGCTACACCTTC; j_gene: TRBJ1-2; len: 12; d_gene: -; abundance: -; v_gene: TRBV30
CDR3aa: CAWSLEYMFARGNTIYF; CDR3nt: TGTGCCTGGAGTTTGGAGTACATGTTTGCTAGAGGAAACACCATATATTTT; j_gene: TRBJ1-3; len: 17; d_gene: -; abundance: -; v_gene: TRBV30
CDR3aa: CASSPVGLKETQYF; CDR3nt: TGTGCCAGCTCACCAGTAGGCTTGAAAGAGACCCAGTACTTC; j_gene: TRBJ2-5; len: 14; d_gene: -; abundance: -; v_gene: TRBV18
CDR3aa: CASSLLGQGRAGELFF; CDR3nt: TGTGCCAGCAGCTTATTGGGACAGGGACGGGCCGGGGAGCTGTTTTTT; j_gene: TRBJ2-2; len: 16; d_gene: TRBD1; abundance: once; v_gene: TRBV7-9
CDR3aa: CAGMAGGRETQYF; CDR3nt: TGTGCCGGGATGGCAGGGGGGAGGGAGACCCAGTACTTC; j_gene: TRBJ2-5; len: 13; d_gene: -; abundance: -; v_gene: TRBV2
CDR3aa: CASTLVLQETQYF; CDR3nt: TGTGCCAGCACCTTAGTGCTCCAAGAGACCCAGTACTTC; j_gene: TRBJ2-5; len: 13; d_gene: -; abundance: -; v_gene: TRBV6-6
CDR3aa: CASSPRLQSSGNTIYF; CDR3nt: TGCGCCAGCAGCCCACGACTGCAGAGCTCTGGAAACACCATATATTTT; j_gene: TRBJ1-3; len: 16; d_gene: -; abundance: -; v_gene: TRBV5-1
CDR3aa: CASSIPAGPTSYEQYF; CDR3nt: TGTGCCAGTAGTATTCCGGCCGGACCCACCTCCTACGAGCAGTACTTC; j_gene: TRBJ2-7; len: 16; d_gene: -; abundance: -; v_gene: TRBV19
CDR3aa: CASSQTGGGGNGYTF; CDR3nt: TGTGCCAGCAGCCAAACAGGGGGCGGTGGGAATGGCTACACCTTC; j_gene: TRBJ1-2; len: 15; d_gene: TRBD1; abundance: few; v_gene: TRBV7-9
CDR3aa: CASRRTGGAEGYTF; CDR3nt: TGTGCCAGCAGACGCACAGGGGGCGCAGAAGGCTACACCTTC; j_gene: TRBJ1-2; len: 14; d_gene: TRBD1; abundance: -; v_gene: TRBV5-6
CDR3aa: CASRLGRENTEAFF; CDR3nt: TGCGCCAGCAGGTTAGGCAGGGAGAACACTGAAGCTTTCTTT; j_gene: TRBJ1-1; len: 14; d_gene: -; abundance: -; v_gene: TRBV5-1
CDR3aa: CASSGSGASWETQYF; CDR3nt: TGTGCCAGCAGCGGTAGCGGGGCGTCATGGGAGACCCAGTACTTC; j_gene: TRBJ2-5; len: 15; d_gene: TRBD2; abundance: -; v_gene: TRBV9
CDR3aa: CASSGADRGTYGYTF; CDR3nt: TGTGCCAGCAGTGGGGCGGACAGGGGAACATATGGCTACACCTTC; j_gene: TRBJ1-2; len: 15; d_gene: TRBD1; abundance: -; v_gene: TRBV6-1
CDR3aa: CASTRALANYEQYF; CDR3nt: TGTGCCAGCACACGGGCGCTAGCGAACTACGAGCAGTACTTC; j_gene: TRBJ2-7; len: 14; d_gene: -; abundance: -; v_gene: TRBV6-5
CDR3aa: CASITDSRQGGPGELFF; CDR3nt: TGTGCCAGCATCACCGACTCCCGACAGGGTGGTCCCGGGGAGCTGTTTTTT; j_gene: TRBJ2-2; len: 17; d_gene: TRBD1; abundance: -; v_gene: TRBV9
CDR3aa: CASSQVPVTGELFF; CDR3nt: TGCGCCAGCAGCCAAGTTCCTGTAACCGGGGAGCTGTTTTTT; j_gene: TRBJ2-2; len: 14; d_gene: -; abundance: -; v_gene: TRBV4-1
CDR3aa: CASRPWGDYGYTF; CDR3nt: TGTGCCAGCAGGCCCTGGGGGGACTATGGCTACACCTTC; j_gene: TRBJ1-2; len: 13; d_gene: -; abundance: -; v_gene: TRBV6-5
CDR3aa: CASSTFASGDQETQYF; CDR3nt: TGCGCCAGCAGCACCTTCGCTAGCGGGGACCAAGAGACCCAGTACTTC; j_gene: TRBJ2-5; len: 16; d_gene: TRBD2; abundance: -; v_gene: TRBV5-1
CDR3aa: CASSLGVSNTEAFF; CDR3nt: TGTGCCAGCAGCTTGGGGGTCAGTAACACTGAAGCTTTCTTT; j_gene: TRBJ1-1; len: 14; d_gene: -; abundance: -; v_gene: TRBV5-4
CDR3aa: CASSYATGGRTEAFF; CDR3nt: TGTGCCAGCAGTTACGCGACAGGGGGCCGGACTGAAGCTTTCTTT; j_gene: TRBJ1-1; len: 15; d_gene: TRBD1; abundance: -; v_gene: TRBV6-5
CDR3aa: CASSRDRGAPNQPQHF; CDR3nt: TGTGCCAGCAGCCGGGACAGGGGAGCGCCAAATCAGCCCCAGCATTTT; j_gene: TRBJ1-5; len: 16; d_gene: TRBD1; abundance: -; v_gene: TRBV2
CDR3aa: CASSLTRDRDEKLFF; CDR3nt: TGTGCCAGCAGCCTCACCCGGGACAGGGACGAAAAACTGTTTTTT; j_gene: TRBJ1-4; len: 15; d_gene: TRBD1; abundance: -; v_gene: TRBV7-9
CDR3aa: CASSLRGTSYEQYF; CDR3nt: TGTGCCAGCAGCTTGCGGGGGACCTCCTACGAGCAGTACTTC; j_gene: TRBJ2-7; len: 14; d_gene: -; abundance: once; v_gene: TRBV5-6
CDR3aa: CASSPRTGGAGTGELFF; CDR3nt: TGCGCCAGCAGCCCAAGGACAGGGGGCGCGGGGACCGGGGAGCTGTTTTTT; j_gene: TRBJ2-2; len: 17; d_gene: TRBD1; abundance: -; v_gene: TRBV5-1
CDR3aa: CASTLTGEGAGELFF; CDR3nt: TGTGCCAGCACCTTGACAGGGGAAGGGGCCGGGGAGCTGTTTTTT; j_gene: TRBJ2-2; len: 15; d_gene: TRBD1; abundance: -; v_gene: TRBV9
CDR3aa: CASSFSGTYEQYF; CDR3nt: TGCGCCAGCAGCTTTTCAGGAACCTACGAGCAGTACTTC; j_gene: TRBJ2-7; len: 13; d_gene: -; abundance: -; v_gene: TRBV5-1
CDR3aa: CASSIDLQGWQPQHF; CDR3nt: TGTGCCAGTAGTATAGATCTGCAGGGTTGGCAGCCCCAGCATTTT; j_gene: TRBJ1-5; len: 15; d_gene: -; abundance: -; v_gene: TRBV19
CDR3aa: CASSWSTETEAFF; CDR3nt: TGTGCCAGCAGCTGGTCTACAGAAACTGAAGCTTTCTTT; j_gene: TRBJ1-1; len: 13; d_gene: -; abundance: -; v_gene: TRBV7-9
CDR3aa: CASSPHQTGETQYF; CDR3nt: TGTGCCAGCAGCCCACACCAGACGGGGGAGACCCAGTACTTC; j_gene: TRBJ2-5; len: 14; d_gene: -; abundance: -; v_gene: TRBV7-2
CDR3aa: CASSGRTVSGGYYEQYF; CDR3nt: TGTGCCAGCAGCGGTCGGACAGTCTCAGGAGGGTACTACGAGCAGTACTTC; j_gene: TRBJ2-7; len: 17; d_gene: -; abundance: -; v_gene: TRBV11-2
CDR3aa: CASSLEGDENYEQYF; CDR3nt: TGCGCCAGCAGCTTAGAAGGGGATGAAAACTACGAGCAGTACTTC; j_gene: TRBJ2-7; len: 15; d_gene: -; abundance: -; v_gene: TRBV5-1
CDR3aa: CASSLAVLAGSSDTQYF; CDR3nt: TGTGCCAGCAGCTTAGCAGTTCTAGCGGGATCATCCGATACGCAGTATTTT; j_gene: TRBJ2-3; len: 17; d_gene: TRBD2; abundance: -; v_gene: TRBV7-9
CDR3aa: CSVGREGTGELFF; CDR3nt: TGCAGCGTCGGGAGGGAGGGGACCGGGGAGCTGTTTTTT; j_gene: TRBJ2-2; len: 13; d_gene: TRBD2; abundance: -; v_gene: TRBV29-1
CDR3aa: CATSSGTSGGGTQYF; CDR3nt: TGTGCCACCAGCTCTGGGACTAGCGGGGGTGGGACCCAGTACTTC; j_gene: TRBJ2-5; len: 15; d_gene: TRBD2; abundance: -; v_gene: TRBV15
CDR3aa: CASSPDRGSEAFF; CDR3nt: TGTGCCAGCAGCCCCGATAGGGGTTCTGAAGCTTTCTTT; j_gene: TRBJ1-1; len: 13; d_gene: -; abundance: -; v_gene: TRBV7-2
CDR3aa: CASSLSSGRGTDTQYF; CDR3nt: TGTGCCAGCAGCTTATCGAGCGGGAGGGGCACAGATACGCAGTATTTT; j_gene: TRBJ2-3; len: 16; d_gene: TRBD2; abundance: -; v_gene: TRBV7-9
CDR3aa: CASSDSLRVPRGHFNSPLHF; CDR3nt: TGTGCCAGCAGTGACTCTCTCAGGGTCCCCCGGGGTCATTTTAATTCACCCCTCCACTTT; j_gene: TRBJ1-6; len: 20; d_gene: -; abundance: -; v_gene: TRBV6-4
CDR3aa: CASSLGPEQYF; CDR3nt: TGTGCCAGCTCACTAGGGCCTGAGCAGTACTTC; j_gene: TRBJ2-7; len: 11; d_gene: -; abundance: -; v_gene: TRBV18
CDR3aa: CASGTDRGHYQPQHF; CDR3nt: TGTGCCAGCGGGACGGACAGGGGGCATTATCAGCCCCAGCATTTT; j_gene: TRBJ1-5; len: 15; d_gene: TRBD1; abundance: -; v_gene: TRBV28
CDR3aa: CATRTGVNTEAFF; CDR3nt: TGTGCCACCAGGACAGGGGTTAACACTGAAGCTTTCTTT; j_gene: TRBJ1-1; len: 13; d_gene: TRBD1; abundance: -; v_gene: TRBV6-5
CDR3aa: CASSLGAGTTYEQYF; CDR3nt: TGTGCCAGCAGCTTAGGGGCAGGGACTACCTACGAGCAGTACTTC; j_gene: TRBJ2-7; len: 15; d_gene: TRBD2; abundance: -; v_gene: TRBV7-9
CDR3aa: CASSRDNYGYTF; CDR3nt: TGTGCCAGCAGCCGCGACAACTATGGCTACACCTTC; j_gene: TRBJ1-2; len: 12; d_gene: -; abundance: -; v_gene: TRBV14
CDR3aa: CSVSTGMNTEAFF; CDR3nt: TGCAGCGTATCGACAGGAATGAACACTGAAGCTTTCTTT; j_gene: TRBJ1-1; len: 13; d_gene: -; abundance: -; v_gene: TRBV29-1
CDR3aa: CASSSAVPEGQYF; CDR3nt: TGTGCCAGCAGTTCTGCCGTGCCCGAGGGGCAGTACTTC; j_gene: TRBJ2-7; len: 13; d_gene: -; abundance: -; v_gene: TRBV6-6
CDR3aa: CASSPGQGVIEQFF; CDR3nt: TGTGCCAGCAGCCCGGGACAGGGGGTTATAGAGCAGTTCTTC; j_gene: TRBJ2-1; len: 14; d_gene: TRBD1; abundance: -; v_gene: TRBV7-9
CDR3aa: CASSYRESNQPQHF; CDR3nt: TGTGCCAGTAGTTACAGGGAGAGCAATCAGCCCCAGCATTTT; j_gene: TRBJ1-5; len: 14; d_gene: -; abundance: -; v_gene: TRBV19